The present T cell receptor beta chain was sequenced within a study of Graves' ophthalmopathy and Graves' hyperthyroidism. None of the included patients had other autoimmune diseases, uncontrolled infections, pregnancy or lactation, as these led to exclusion. Diagnosis relied on clinical symptoms, serum thyroxine, TRAb, thyroid ultrasound and orbital computed tomography. The PBMCs were taken from approximately 9 ml of fresh peripheral blood. This clonotype was observed at least ten times. Its antigen is as yet unknown. Study-level findings and limits: Detected in blood as well were most expanded thyroid clonotypes with frequency above 0.001.

From RNA, the CDR3 regions of TCR beta chains were amplified and sequenced. Second-round multiplex PCR followed a first-round RT-PCR using HTBI primers. TCRdb re-called the multiplex PCR reads through MiXCR, storing one row per CDR3 protein. The table shows around 470,000 distinct CDR3 sequences, with approximately 15% occurring only once. V was trimmed by 5 bases and J by 0 bases, leaving 16 bases between them. The CDR3 is 16 residues long. The TCR comes from a woman in her twenties or thirties with Graves' ophthalmopathy. The V call is TRBV12-3 or TRBV12-4, the J call TRBJ1-1; the D is unclear. Sequencing used blood. The CDR3 DNA follows: TGTGCCAGCAGTGAAGGCGGGTGGTCGGTGAACACTGAAGCTTTCTTT. Its translation: CASSEGGWSVNTEAFF.